Sequencing of this TCR beta chain was carried out in a study of T cells in Graves' hyperthyroidism and ophthalmopathy. Whole-study results and caveats: In blood, most of the thyroid clonotypes expanded above 0.001 were also present. Prediction of ophthalmopathy progression came a median approximately 6 months pre-onset.

CDR3 length equals 16 residues. The germline gives CDR1 SGHAT, CDR2 FQDESV (reference sequence). Pregnant or lactating patients were excluded, as were those with uncontrolled infection or other autoimmune disease. Notes on this clonotype: The antigen is unknown. One end of the junction does not line up with germline, which may come from a read error.

Amplification of TCR beta CDR3 regions used RNA as the template. A set of HTBI primers served as the primers for a first-round RT-PCR of the TCR CDR3. TCRdb ran MiXCR on the multiplex PCR reads and lists one entry per CDR3 protein. Of about 380,000 distinct CDR3 sequences in the sample, under 20% were seen once. Input material: blood. The chain uses TRBV11-1 and TRBJ2-3; either TRBD1 or TRBD2 may supply D (6 bases each). This sequence was found in a man younger than 30 with Graves' ophthalmopathy. CDR3 loop: CASSLHGGRRRRYAVF. Here the CDR3 DNA reads TGTGCCAGCAGCTTGCACGGGGGCCGCAGACGCAGATACGCAGTATTT.